These 10 T cell receptor beta chains came from one sample sequenced in a study of T cell clonotyping in hematopoietic cell transplantation (dated by TCRdb to the early 2020s). Library construction relied on the immunoSEQ multiplex PCR assay. TCRdb provides this immuneACCESS table in a form limited to in-frame rearrangements. Some clones are lacking; in checked studies, under half of them reflect an unresolved V gene, and why the rest are absent is not known. The sample table records 4,000 to 6,500 clones; approximately 77% of these occur just once. Approximately 27% of the sample goes to the ten largest clones. The time point label of this sample denotes: 100 days after allo-HCT. Specimen: PBMCs, collected 100 days after allogeneic stem cell transplant. All receptors derive from a female patient aged 45 to 65 who had an allogeneic stem cell transplant, so the T cells may come from the graft donor. Some clones in this sample may be carry-over from other donors' samples.

Regarding this clone: Other DNA sequences of this sample code for an identical CDR3. This chain uses TRBV6-6 with TRBJ1-1, with 8 bases fitting TRBD1. V lost 8 bases to trimming and J lost 5 bases; unmatched junction nucleotides: 7. CDR1 and CDR2 (germline): MNHNY, SVGAGI (reference sequence). The CDR3 sequence is 13 residues long. The CDR3 sequence is CASRTGGNTEAFF. CDR3 nucleotide sequence: TGTGCCAGCCGAACAGGGGGAAATACTGAAGCTTTCTTT.

This clone counts as large. CDR3: CASSPGLAVLGRELFF. DNA of the CDR3: TGTGCCAGCAGTCCGGGACTAGCGGTCTTGGGGCGGGAGCTGTTTTTT. This chain links TRBV27 with TRBJ2-2, with 11 nucleotides matching TRBD2. The CDR3 spans 16 residues. Trimming at V came to 5 bases and at J to 9 bases, leaving 11 bases not matched to a gene. Germline-derived CDR1 and CDR2 are MNHEY and SMNVEV (reference sequence).

The J gene is TRBJ2-1, the V gene TRBV11-2, with 7 positions matching TRBD2. V trimming: 2 bases; J trimming: 9 bases; junction bases outside the gene matches: 4. This CDR3 is built from 13 residues. From germline, CDR1 is SGHAT and CDR2 FQNNGV. The CDR3 loop is CASSLLGEGEQFF. The CDR3 nucleotides read TGTGCCAGCAGCTTATTGGGGGAGGGTGAGCAGTTCTTC.

V is TRBV13 and J is TRBJ1-6; TRBD1 matches 7 bases. CDR1 is PRHDT and CDR2 is FYEKMQ in the germline V gene (reference sequence). The CDR3 has 16 residues. The ends lost 4 bases at V and 5 bases at J; junction bases unmatched: 8. For the CDR3, the DNA is TGTGCCAGCAGCTCCCACCGTACAGGGGATAATTCACCCCTCCACTTT. This sequence encodes CASSSHRTGDNSPLHF.

V is TRBV11-1 and J is TRBJ2-7, with D uncertain. V was trimmed by 3 bases and J by 3 bases, leaving 15 bases between them. Germline CDR1 SGHAT, CDR2 FQDESV (reference sequence). The CDR3 loop spans 15 amino acids. The CDR3 nucleotides read TGTGCCAGCAGCTTTGACACACGTAAACACTACGAGCAGTACTTC. Translated, it gives CASSFDTRKHYEQYF.

The V call is TRBV19, the J call TRBJ1-5, with 8 bases identical to TRBD1. Per germline, CDR1 LNHDA and CDR2 SQIVND (reference sequence). The CDR3 has 14 residues. V lost 6 bases, J lost 7 bases, and 8 bases stayed unmatched. The CDR3 nucleotides are TGTGCCAGTAGAGACGGACAGGGCATCCAGCCCCAGCATTTT. This encodes CASRDGQGIQPQHF. Supplemented by reference TRBV19 and TRBJ1-5, the full variable domain reads DGGITQSPKYLFRKEGQNVTLSCEQNLNHDAMYWYRQDPGQGLRLIYYSQIVNDFQKGDIAEGYSVSREKKESFPLTVTSAQKNPTAFYLCASRDGQGIQPQHFGDGTRLSIL.

There are a few counts of this clone. The chain couples TRBV6-1 to TRBJ2-2; 7 nucleotides align to TRBD1. Germline CDR1 MNHNS, CDR2 SASEGT. The CDR3 extends over 16 amino acids. V dropped 6 bases and J dropped 5; count of bases not matched to a gene: 12. In DNA, the CDR3 is TGTGCCAGCAGAGAACCGGGACAGCCCAGGACCGGGGAGCTGTTTTTT. Its protein is CASREPGQPRTGELFF.

The chain uses TRBV28 and TRBJ1-1; weak D call: TRBD1 (5 bases). Per germline, CDR1 MDHEN and CDR2 SYDVKM. The length of the CDR3 is 12 residues. V lost 10 bases to trimming and J lost 1 base, with 10 bases between them. CDR3 residues: CATATANTEAFF. CDR3 coding DNA: TGTGCCACCGCGACAGCGAACACTGAAGCTTTCTTT.

V usage is TRBV4-1 and J usage is TRBJ2-7, with 8 bases that match TRBD1. This CDR3 is built from 18 residues. With V trimmed by 4 bases and J by 3 bases, 17 bases remained unmatched. Germline values: CDR1 MGHRA, CDR2 YSYEKL. The CDR3 region is CASSPTGTGGLGGYEQYF. CDR3 coding DNA: TGCGCCAGCAGCCCCACGGGAACAGGGGGGCTCGGAGGCTACGAGCAGTACTTC.

The rearrangement links TRBV2 to TRBJ1-2; D gene uncertain. Per the germline V gene, CDR1 is SNHLY and CDR2 is FYNNEI. CDR3 length: 13 residues. V was shortened by 3 bases and J by 7 bases, with 12 bases between the two germline ends. The CDR3 protein is CASSEGPTVGYTF. CDR3 DNA sequence: TGTGCCAGCAGTGAGGGCCCCACAGTTGGCTACACCTTC.